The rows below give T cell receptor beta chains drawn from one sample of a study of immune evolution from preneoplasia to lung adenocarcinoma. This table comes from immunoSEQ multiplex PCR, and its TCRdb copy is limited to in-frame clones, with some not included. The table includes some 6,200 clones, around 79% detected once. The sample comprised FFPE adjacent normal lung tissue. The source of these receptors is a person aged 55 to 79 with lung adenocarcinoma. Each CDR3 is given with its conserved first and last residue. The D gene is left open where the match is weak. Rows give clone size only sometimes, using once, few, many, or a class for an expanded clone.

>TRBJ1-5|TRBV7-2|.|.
TGTGCCAGCAGCCCGACAGACAGGTATGGTCAGCCCCAGCATTTT
CASSPTDRYGQPQHF
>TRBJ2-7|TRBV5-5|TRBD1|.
TGTGCCAGCAGCTTGGCGGGACAGGGGGGATACGAGCAGTACTTC
CASSLAGQGGYEQYF
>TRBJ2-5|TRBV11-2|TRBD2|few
TGTGCCAGCAGCTCCCACGGACTAGCGGGGGGAGGCGAGACCCAGTACTTC
CASSSHGLAGGGETQYF
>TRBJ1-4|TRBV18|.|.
TGTGCCAGCTCACAAGACAGGTCAACTAATGAAAAACTGTTTTTT
CASSQDRSTNEKLFF
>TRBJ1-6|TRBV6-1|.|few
TGTGCCAGTCAGGGTGGTTATTCACCCCTCCACTTT
CASQGGYSPLHF
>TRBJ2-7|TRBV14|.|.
TGTGCCAGCAGCCAAGATCGAAGCTACGAGCAGTACTTC
CASSQDRSYEQYF
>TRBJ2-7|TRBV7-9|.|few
TGTGCCAGCAATGATCACAGTACCTTCTACGAGCAGTACTTC
CASNDHSTFYEQYF
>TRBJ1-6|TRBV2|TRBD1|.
TGTGCCAGCAGAATGAGACAGGGGGATTCACCCCTCCACTTT
CASRMRQGDSPLHF
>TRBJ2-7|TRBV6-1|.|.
TGTGCCAGCAGTGAACTCGGACACGAGCAGTACTTC
CASSELGHEQYF
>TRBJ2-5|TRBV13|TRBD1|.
TGTGCCAGCAGCCGCAGACAGGGCGGGGAGACCCAGTACTTC
CASSRRQGGETQYF
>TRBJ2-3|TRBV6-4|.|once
TGTGCCAGCCAAAGGTCGGCAGGGTCAACAGATACGCAGTATTTT
CASQRSAGSTDTQYF
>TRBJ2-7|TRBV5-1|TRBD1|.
TGCGCCAGCAGCCCGGACAGGGAACAGTCCCCTTCGTTCTTC
CASSPDREQSPSFF
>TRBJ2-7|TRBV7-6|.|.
TGTGCCAGCAGCTCAACCCCAGGGAGCTCCTACGAGCAGTACTTT
CASSSTPGSSYEQYF
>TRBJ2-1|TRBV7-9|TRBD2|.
TGTGGTTCGGGGGGTAGCTCCTACAATGAGCAGTTCTTC
CGSGGSSYNEQFF
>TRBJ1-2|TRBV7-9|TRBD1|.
TGTGCCAGCAGCCCCGGGACAGTTGGCTACACCTTC
CASSPGTVGYTF
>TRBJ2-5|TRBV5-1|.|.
TGCGCCAGCACCATTTGGCGGCAGGGAGGAGAGACCCAGTACTTC
CASTIWRQGGETQYF
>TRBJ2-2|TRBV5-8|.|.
TGTGCCAGCAGCTTGACAGGTCGGGGCACCGGGGAGCTGTTTTTT
CASSLTGRGTGELFF
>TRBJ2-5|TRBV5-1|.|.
TGCGCCAGCAGCTTGGAGCGGACGGGTGGGGAGACCCAGTACTTC
CASSLERTGGETQYF
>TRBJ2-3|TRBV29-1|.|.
TGCAGCGTTGTTTGGGATTCGACAGATACGCAGTATTTT
CSVVWDSTDTQYF
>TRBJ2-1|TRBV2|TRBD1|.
TGTGCCAGCAGAGGACAGGGGGCTGGCGAGCAGTTCTTC
CASRGQGAGEQFF
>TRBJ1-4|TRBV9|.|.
TGTGCCAGCAGCGTAGGTAGCCATAATGAAAAACTGTTTTTT
CASSVGSHNEKLFF
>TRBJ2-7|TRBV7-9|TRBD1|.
TGTGCCAGCAGCTTCGGACAGGGAGTTAAAAACGAGCAGTACTTC
CASSFGQGVKNEQYF
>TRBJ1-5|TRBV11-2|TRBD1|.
TGTGCCAGCAGCCCAAGAGGAACAGGGGGCGGTCAGCCCCAGCATTTT
CASSPRGTGGGQPQHF
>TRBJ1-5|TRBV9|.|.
TGTGCCAGCAGCGTAGATGGGGCTCTAGGACAGCCCCAGCATTTT
CASSVDGALGQPQHF
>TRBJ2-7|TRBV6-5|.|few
TGTGCCAGCAGTTACGTCAGTGACTCCTACGAGCAGTACTTC
CASSYVSDSYEQYF
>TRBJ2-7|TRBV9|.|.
TGTGCCAGCAGCCATAACAGAGTTACTACTAGGGGTGAGCAGTACTTC
CASSHNRVTTRGEQYF
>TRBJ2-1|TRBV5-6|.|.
TGTGCCAGCAGCTTGCTGGCTCTAGGGGTCGGGCAGTTCTTC
CASSLLALGVGQFF
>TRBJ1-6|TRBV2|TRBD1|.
TGTGCCAGCAGTCTGACAGGGTACAATTCACCCCTTCACTTT
CASSLTGYNSPLHF
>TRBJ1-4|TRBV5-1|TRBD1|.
TGCGCCAGCAGCTTGGCCCCGGGACAGCAAAATGAAAAACTGTTTTTT
CASSLAPGQQNEKLFF
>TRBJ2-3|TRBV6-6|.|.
TGTGCCAGCAGTTACTGGACAGATACGCAGTATTTT
CASSYWTDTQYF
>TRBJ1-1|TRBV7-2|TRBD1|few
TGTGCCAGCAGCCTTGGGACAGCCACTGAAGCTTTCTTT
CASSLGTATEAFF
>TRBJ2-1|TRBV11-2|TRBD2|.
TGTGCCAGCAGCTTACTGCCCGGGAGTGACGGGAGGAATGAGCAGTTCTTC
CASSLLPGSDGRNEQFF
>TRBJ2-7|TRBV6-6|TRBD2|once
TGTGCCAGCAGGGATTCCCCGGGGGGGTTTGACTACGAGCAGTACTTC
CASRDSPGGFDYEQYF
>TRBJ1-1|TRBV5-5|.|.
TGTGCCAGCAGCTTGGACGGACAGATGAACACTGAAGCTTTCTTT
CASSLDGQMNTEAFF
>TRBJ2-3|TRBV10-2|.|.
TGCGCCAGCAGTGGTCCCCTGGGGGGCGCGGACACAGATACGCAGTATTTT
CASSGPLGGADTDTQYF
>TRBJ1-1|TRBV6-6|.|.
TGTGCCAGCAGCCTGGGACCGGGGGGCCGTGGAGCTTTCTTT
CASSLGPGGRGAFF
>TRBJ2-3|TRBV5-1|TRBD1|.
TGCGCCAGCAGCTTGGTGACAGGGACAGATACGCAGTATTTT
CASSLVTGTDTQYF
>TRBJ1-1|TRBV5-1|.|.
TGCGCCAGCAGCTTTCAGGGTGGTATGAGTACTGAAGCTTTCTTT
CASSFQGGMSTEAFF
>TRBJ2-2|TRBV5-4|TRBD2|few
TGTGCCAGCAGCCCGGGGATCAGCGGGAGGAACACCGGGGAGCTGTTTTTT
CASSPGISGRNTGELFF
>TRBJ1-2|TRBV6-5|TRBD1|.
TGTGCCAGCAGAACAGGGGAGATCTATGGCTACACCTTC
CASRTGEIYGYTF
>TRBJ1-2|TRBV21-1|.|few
TGTGCCAGGGGTCCCCTTCGGCACTATGGCTACACCTTC
CARGPLRHYGYTF
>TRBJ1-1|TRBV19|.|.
TGTGCCAGTAGTATTATTGCAATGAACACTGAAGCTTTCTTT
CASSIIAMNTEAFF
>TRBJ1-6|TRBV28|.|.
TGTGCCAGCAGTTTATATAGGGTAGATTCACCCCTCCACTTT
CASSLYRVDSPLHF
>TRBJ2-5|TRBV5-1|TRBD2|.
TGCGCCAGCAGCTTGGGTCCTAGCGGGACCGGAGAGACCCAGTACTTC
CASSLGPSGTGETQYF
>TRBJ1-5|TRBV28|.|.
TGTGCCAGCGCGCAGGGATGGGGTAGCAATCAGCCCCAGCATTTT
CASAQGWGSNQPQHF
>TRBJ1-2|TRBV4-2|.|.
TGTGCCAGCAGCCAAGACTACCAAGGACTGACGTACTATGGCTACACCTTC
CASSQDYQGLTYYGYTF
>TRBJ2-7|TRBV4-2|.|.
TGTGCCAGCAGCCATGAGGGGGGGATGGTCTACGAGCAGTACTTC
CASSHEGGMVYEQYF
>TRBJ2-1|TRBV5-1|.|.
TGCGCCAGCAGCTTGGATGGGGGTTCCTACAATGAGCAGTTCTTC
CASSLDGGSYNEQFF
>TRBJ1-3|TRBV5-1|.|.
TGCGCCAGCAGCTTGGTCGCGGGGTCTGGAAACACCATATATTTT
CASSLVAGSGNTIYF
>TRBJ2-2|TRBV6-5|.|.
TGTGCCAGCAGCCCCTCCGGGGTCACCGGGGAGCTGTTTTTT
CASSPSGVTGELFF
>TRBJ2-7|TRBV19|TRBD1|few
TGTGCCAATCACCGGGACAGGGGGTTTGAGGGGCAGTACTTC
CANHRDRGFEGQYF
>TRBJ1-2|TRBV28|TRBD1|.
TGTGCCAGCAGTTCAACGCAGGGGGCGGACTATGGCTACACCTTC
CASSSTQGADYGYTF
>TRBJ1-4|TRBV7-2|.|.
TGTGCCAGCAGCTCCGGACCTGCAACTAATGAAAAACTGTTTTTT
CASSSGPATNEKLFF
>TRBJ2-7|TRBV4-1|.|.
TGCGCCAGCAGCCACGGGCCTAACTCCTACGAGCAGTACTTC
CASSHGPNSYEQYF
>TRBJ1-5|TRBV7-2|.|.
TGTGCCAGCAGCGCGGACAGCGGCAATCAGCCCCAGCATTTT
CASSADSGNQPQHF
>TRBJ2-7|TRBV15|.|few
TGTGCCACCAGTCCACAGGTAACAAGCTCCTACGAGCAGTACTTC
CATSPQVTSSYEQYF
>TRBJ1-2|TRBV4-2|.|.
TGTGCCAGCAGGGCACTTACAGGTCCTCAGGGCTACACCTTC
CASRALTGPQGYTF